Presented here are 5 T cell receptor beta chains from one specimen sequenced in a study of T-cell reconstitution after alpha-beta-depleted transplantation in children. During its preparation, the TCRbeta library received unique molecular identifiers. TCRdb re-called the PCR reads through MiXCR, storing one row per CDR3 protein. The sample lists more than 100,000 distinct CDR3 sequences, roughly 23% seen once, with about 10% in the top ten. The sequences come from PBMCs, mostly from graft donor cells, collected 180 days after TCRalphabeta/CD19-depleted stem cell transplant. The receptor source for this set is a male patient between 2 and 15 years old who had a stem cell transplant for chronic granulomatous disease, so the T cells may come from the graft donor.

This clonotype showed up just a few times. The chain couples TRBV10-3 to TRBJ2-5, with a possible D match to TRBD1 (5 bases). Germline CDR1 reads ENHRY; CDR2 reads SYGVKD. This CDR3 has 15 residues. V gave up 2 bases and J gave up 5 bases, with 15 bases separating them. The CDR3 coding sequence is TGTGCCATCAGTGAGGGGGCAGGGCGAGTGGAGACCCAGTACTTC. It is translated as CAISEGAGRVETQYF.

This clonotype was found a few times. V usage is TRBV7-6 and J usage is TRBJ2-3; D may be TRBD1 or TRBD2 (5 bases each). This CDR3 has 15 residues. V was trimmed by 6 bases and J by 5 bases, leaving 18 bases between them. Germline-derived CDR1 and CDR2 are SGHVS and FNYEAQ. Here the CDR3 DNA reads TGTGCCAGCAGAGCCGGGACGGGAAAAGGAGATACGCAGTATTTT. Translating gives CASRAGTGKGDTQYF. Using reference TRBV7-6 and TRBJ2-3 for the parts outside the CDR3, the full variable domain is GAGVSQSPRYKVTKRGQDVALRCDPISGHVSLYWYRQALGQGPEFLTYFNYEAQQDKSGLPNDRFSAERPEGSISTLTIQRTEQRDSAMYRCASRAGTGKGDTQYFGPGTRLTVL.

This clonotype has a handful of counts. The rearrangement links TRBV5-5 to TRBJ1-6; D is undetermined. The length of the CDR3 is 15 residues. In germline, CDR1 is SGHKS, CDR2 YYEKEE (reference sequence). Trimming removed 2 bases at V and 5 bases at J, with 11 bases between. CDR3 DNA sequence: TGTGCCAGCAGCTTCGAGTCACAGAATAATTCACCCCTCCACTTT. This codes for CASSFESQNNSPLHF. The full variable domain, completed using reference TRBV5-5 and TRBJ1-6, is DAGVTQSPTHLIKTRGQQVTLRCSPISGHKSVSWYQQVLGQGPQFIFQYYEKEERGRGNFPDRFSARQFPNYSSELNVNALLLGDSALYLCASSFESQNNSPLHFGNGTRLTVT.

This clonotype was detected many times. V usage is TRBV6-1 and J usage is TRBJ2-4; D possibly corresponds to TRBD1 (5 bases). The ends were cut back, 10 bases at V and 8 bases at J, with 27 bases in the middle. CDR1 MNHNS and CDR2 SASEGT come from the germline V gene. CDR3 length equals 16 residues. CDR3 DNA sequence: TGTGCCACGCACCCTCGTGGGGCGTCAAAAATTGACATTCAGTACTTC. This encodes CATHPRGASKIDIQYF.

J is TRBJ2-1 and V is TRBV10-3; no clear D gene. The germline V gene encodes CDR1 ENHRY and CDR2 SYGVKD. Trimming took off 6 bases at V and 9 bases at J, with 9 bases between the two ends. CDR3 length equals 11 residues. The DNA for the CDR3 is TGTGCCATCAGCGCCGATGTTGAGCAGTTCTTC. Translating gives CAISADVEQFF.